This T cell receptor (beta chain) was identified in a study of T cell repertoires in cytomegalovirus infection. Looking at the study overall: Carrying CMV and the relevant HLA type showed in public TCR beta signatures.

TCRdb called the reads again in MiXCR, with one record for every CDR3 protein. This table holds about 700,000 distinct CDR3 sequences, roughly a third found once. Comments on this clonotype: Its matching antigen is unknown.

The germline V and J ends were trimmed by 8 bases and 2 bases, with 6 bases remaining between them. The CDR3 is 11 amino acids. The material was cultured PBMCs, obtained from culture after CMV antigen stimulation. V and J are TRBV12-3 or TRBV12-4 and TRBJ1-2; D is uncertain. This clonotype was sampled from a human donor in good health (CMV status not recorded). Some clones in this sample may be carry-over from other donors' samples. In nucleotides, the CDR3 is TGTGCCAGCGCCGAAAACTATGGCTACACCTTC. Protein: CASAENYGYTF.